A selection of T cell receptor beta chains follows, all from one sample in a study of identical twins. From the 5' RACE reads, TCRdb called clonotypes with MiXCR, one entry per CDR3 protein. The table has roughly 490,000 distinct CDR3 sequences, approximately 14% seen once. The same data also went into a second study, on yellow fever vaccine responses in identical twins.

The sequencing input was CD4+ T cells sorted from blood. These receptors originate from a woman aged 18-35 years in good health. Each CDR3 is given with its conserved first and last residue. Each record gives: CDR3 DNA, CDR3 protein, J gene, V gene, D gene, clone size. The D gene is left open where the match is weak. The size entry is marked missing in some rows and otherwise reads once, few, many or a size class.

CDR3 DNA: TGTGCCAGCAGTTACTCGGGGGGGGTTCCCCCGTCCCCCTCTGGAAACACCATATATTTT; CDR3 protein: CASSYSGGVPPSPSGNTIYF; J gene: TRBJ1-3; V gene: TRBV6-2/TRBV6-3; D gene: NA; clone size: few
CDR3 DNA: TGTGCCTGGAGTGTTCGTTTGGGGTACGAGCAGTACTTC; CDR3 protein: CAWSVRLGYEQYF; J gene: TRBJ2-7; V gene: TRBV30; D gene: NA; clone size: few
CDR3 DNA: TGTGCCGGGTCTTCGGGACAGGGCTACGAGCAGTACTTC; CDR3 protein: CAGSSGQGYEQYF; J gene: TRBJ2-7; V gene: TRBV10-3; D gene: TRBD1; clone size: NA
CDR3 DNA: TGTGCCACCAGCAGGCTTGGGTTACCGGGACTAGCGGACTCCTACGAGCAGTACTTC; CDR3 protein: CATSRLGLPGLADSYEQYF; J gene: TRBJ2-7; V gene: TRBV15; D gene: TRBD2; clone size: few
CDR3 DNA: TGCAGTGCTGCTAGCGGGAGATCCTACGAGCAGTACTTC; CDR3 protein: CSAASGRSYEQYF; J gene: TRBJ2-7; V gene: TRBV20-1; D gene: TRBD2; clone size: NA
CDR3 DNA: TGTGCCAGCAGTTTATGGGGGCACCTCTCCTACGAGCAGTACTTC; CDR3 protein: CASSLWGHLSYEQYF; J gene: TRBJ2-7; V gene: TRBV6-2/TRBV6-3; D gene: NA; clone size: once
CDR3 DNA: TGCGCCAGCAGCCAAGTACCGGGACGGAGCTTCTACGAGCAGTACTTC; CDR3 protein: CASSQVPGRSFYEQYF; J gene: TRBJ2-7; V gene: TRBV4-3; D gene: NA; clone size: few
CDR3 DNA: TGTGCCACCAGTTCCGGGGCGATGGATACGCAGTATTTT; CDR3 protein: CATSSGAMDTQYF; J gene: TRBJ2-3; V gene: TRBV24-1; D gene: NA; clone size: NA
CDR3 DNA: TGTACCAGCAGTTTAGCGAGTTGGTCTAGCGGAGCCAGTTTTTTTGAGCAGTTCTTC; CDR3 protein: CTSSLASWSSGASFFEQFF; J gene: TRBJ2-1; V gene: TRBV12-3/TRBV12-4; D gene: TRBD2; clone size: few
CDR3 DNA: TGTGCCAGCAGCTTAGAGGCAGGAATCTCCTACGAGCAGTACTTC; CDR3 protein: CASSLEAGISYEQYF; J gene: TRBJ2-7; V gene: TRBV7-9; D gene: NA; clone size: few
CDR3 DNA: TGTGCCAGCAGTTACTACCCTGGACAGGGGGGCAATCAGCCCCAGCATTTT; CDR3 protein: CASSYYPGQGGNQPQHF; J gene: TRBJ1-5; V gene: TRBV6-5; D gene: TRBD1; clone size: few
CDR3 DNA: TGCGCCAGCAGTCAATCGATCGAGGGGACAAGGCCTTACAATGAGCAGTTCTTC; CDR3 protein: CASSQSIEGTRPYNEQFF; J gene: TRBJ2-1; V gene: TRBV23-1; D gene: NA; clone size: few
CDR3 DNA: TGTGCCAGCAGCAATCTAGGGACCCAGTACTTC; CDR3 protein: CASSNLGTQYF; J gene: TRBJ2-5; V gene: TRBV21-1; D gene: NA; clone size: NA
CDR3 DNA: TGTGCCAGCAGCGTAGAAGCAGGAACCTTTGTCATTCAGTACTTC; CDR3 protein: CASSVEAGTFVIQYF; J gene: TRBJ2-4; V gene: TRBV9; D gene: NA; clone size: NA
CDR3 DNA: TGTGCCAGCAGTTTCTCCACTGAAGCTTTCTTT; CDR3 protein: CASSFSTEAFF; J gene: TRBJ1-1; V gene: TRBV28; D gene: NA; clone size: NA
CDR3 DNA: TGTGCCAGCAGTGAACCGGGACAGGTGGACGAAAAACTGTTTTTT; CDR3 protein: CASSEPGQVDEKLFF; J gene: TRBJ1-4; V gene: TRBV25-1; D gene: TRBD1; clone size: NA
CDR3 DNA: TGTGCCAGCAGTGAAGCGGGCAAAGGAGAGCAGTACTTC; CDR3 protein: CASSEAGKGEQYF; J gene: TRBJ2-7; V gene: TRBV2; D gene: NA; clone size: few
CDR3 DNA: TGTGCCAGCAGCCAAGTGGAGGCGACTGAAGCTTTCTTT; CDR3 protein: CASSQVEATEAFF; J gene: TRBJ1-1; V gene: TRBV3-1; D gene: NA; clone size: many
CDR3 DNA: TGTGCCAGCAGTAACCCACTGTACGAGCAGTACTTC; CDR3 protein: CASSNPLYEQYF; J gene: TRBJ2-7; V gene: TRBV6-2/TRBV6-3; D gene: NA; clone size: NA
CDR3 DNA: TGTGCCAGCCGCAGGGGGCTCGTGGGCATGAACACTGAAGCTTTCTTT; CDR3 protein: CASRRGLVGMNTEAFF; J gene: TRBJ1-1; V gene: TRBV19; D gene: TRBD1; clone size: NA
CDR3 DNA: TGTGCCAGCAGTTACGTTGCGGGGGTCACAGATACGCAGTATTTT; CDR3 protein: CASSYVAGVTDTQYF; J gene: TRBJ2-3; V gene: TRBV6-5; D gene: TRBD2; clone size: NA
CDR3 DNA: TGTGCCAGCAGCCGGGACAGGGGAGATACGCAGTATTTT; CDR3 protein: CASSRDRGDTQYF; J gene: TRBJ2-3; V gene: TRBV5-5; D gene: TRBD1; clone size: many
CDR3 DNA: TGTGCCAGCAGTTTACCCGTGGGACAGGGACACAATGAGCAGTTCTTC; CDR3 protein: CASSLPVGQGHNEQFF; J gene: TRBJ2-1; V gene: TRBV27; D gene: TRBD1; clone size: NA
CDR3 DNA: TGTGCCAGCAGCCAGGGGGAGGCCCCTGGCTACACCTTC; CDR3 protein: CASSQGEAPGYTF; J gene: TRBJ1-2; V gene: TRBV3-1; D gene: NA; clone size: NA
CDR3 DNA: TGTGCCAGCAGCCCCACTCGGGGCTTCTCGAACTATGGCTACACCTTC; CDR3 protein: CASSPTRGFSNYGYTF; J gene: TRBJ1-2; V gene: TRBV6-1; D gene: NA; clone size: few
CDR3 DNA: TGTGCCAGCAGTTACTCGATACAGAACTCTCCCGATGGGGCTTTCTTT; CDR3 protein: CASSYSIQNSPDGAFF; J gene: TRBJ1-1; V gene: TRBV6-5; D gene: NA; clone size: few
CDR3 DNA: TGTGCCAGCAGAAGGGGGCCGGACTACGAGCAGTACTTC; CDR3 protein: CASRRGPDYEQYF; J gene: TRBJ2-7; V gene: TRBV6-1; D gene: TRBD1; clone size: NA
CDR3 DNA: TGCGCCAGCAGCTGGGCGGGCGCAGGGCCAAACTACGAGCAGTACTTC; CDR3 protein: CASSWAGAGPNYEQYF; J gene: TRBJ2-7; V gene: TRBV5-1; D gene: NA; clone size: few
CDR3 DNA: TGCAGTGCTAGAGGGGGGAACACTGAAGCTTTCTTT; CDR3 protein: CSARGGNTEAFF; J gene: TRBJ1-1; V gene: TRBV20-1; D gene: NA; clone size: many
CDR3 DNA: TGTGCCAGCAGTTACTCGATCGGCAGCAACTACGAGCAGTACTTC; CDR3 protein: CASSYSIGSNYEQYF; J gene: TRBJ2-7; V gene: TRBV6-5; D gene: NA; clone size: NA
CDR3 DNA: TGTGCCAGCAGCCTTACCCTCCTGAGCACAGATACGCAGTATTTT; CDR3 protein: CASSLTLLSTDTQYF; J gene: TRBJ2-3; V gene: TRBV4-2; D gene: NA; clone size: few
CDR3 DNA: TGCAGTGCTAGTTGGCAGGGCAACGAGCAGTACTTC; CDR3 protein: CSASWQGNEQYF; J gene: TRBJ2-7; V gene: TRBV20-1; D gene: NA; clone size: NA
CDR3 DNA: TGCAGCGTTGCCGGGGGGGTTAGCACAGATACGCAGTATTTT; CDR3 protein: CSVAGGVSTDTQYF; J gene: TRBJ2-3; V gene: TRBV29-1; D gene: TRBD2; clone size: NA
CDR3 DNA: TGCAGTGCTTTGTCGAGGGATCCGGGACTAGCGGGGGGGAACCTCAATGAGCAGTTCTTC; CDR3 protein: CSALSRDPGLAGGNLNEQFF; J gene: TRBJ2-1; V gene: TRBV20-1; D gene: TRBD2; clone size: NA
CDR3 DNA: TGTGCCAGCAGCGGGACAGAGAACACTGAAGCTTCCTTT; CDR3 protein: CASSGTENTEASF; J gene: TRBJ1-1; V gene: TRBV7-3; D gene: TRBD1; clone size: NA
CDR3 DNA: TGTGCCAGCAGCTCGCGGCGACAGGGCGTAGCAGAGACCCAGTACTTC; CDR3 protein: CASSSRRQGVAETQYF; J gene: TRBJ2-5; V gene: TRBV11-2; D gene: TRBD1; clone size: few
CDR3 DNA: TGCAGTGCTACCGGGACAGGGGGCCCTGGGGCCAACGTCCTGACTTTC; CDR3 protein: CSATGTGGPGANVLTF; J gene: TRBJ2-6; V gene: TRBV20-1; D gene: TRBD1; clone size: many
CDR3 DNA: TGTGCCAGCAGTGTAAGCCGGGCCTCCTACGAGCAGTACTTC; CDR3 protein: CASSVSRASYEQYF; J gene: TRBJ2-7; V gene: TRBV2; D gene: NA; clone size: many
CDR3 DNA: TGTGCCAGTAGTAGACTAGCGGGAGCAACCTACAATGAGCAGTTCTTC; CDR3 protein: CASSRLAGATYNEQFF; J gene: TRBJ2-1; V gene: TRBV19; D gene: TRBD2; clone size: NA
CDR3 DNA: TGTGCCAGCAGCCAACGGGGGAGCCGTACCGAGCAGTACTTC; CDR3 protein: CASSQRGSRTEQYF; J gene: TRBJ2-7; V gene: TRBV3-1; D gene: NA; clone size: NA
CDR3 DNA: TGCGCCAGCAGTGAGTCGGGGAGGGGGCAGTCAGATACGCAGTATTTT; CDR3 protein: CASSESGRGQSDTQYF; J gene: TRBJ2-3; V gene: TRBV10-1; D gene: NA; clone size: NA
CDR3 DNA: TGCGCCAGCAGCCAAGATCAGGGCCTTACAAGGGAGCAGTTCTTC; CDR3 protein: CASSQDQGLTREQFF; J gene: TRBJ2-1; V gene: TRBV4-3; D gene: NA; clone size: NA
CDR3 DNA: TGCAGTGCTAGAGCAAACAGTTTGAAGGGCAATGAGCAGTTCTTC; CDR3 protein: CSARANSLKGNEQFF; J gene: TRBJ2-1; V gene: TRBV20-1; D gene: NA; clone size: few
CDR3 DNA: TGTGCCATCAGTGAGTCGGAGGGCTACACCTTC; CDR3 protein: CAISESEGYTF; J gene: TRBJ1-2; V gene: TRBV10-3; D gene: NA; clone size: NA
CDR3 DNA: TGTGCCAGCAGTCCCCGACAGGGATACGGGGCCAACGTCCTGACTTTC; CDR3 protein: CASSPRQGYGANVLTF; J gene: TRBJ2-6; V gene: TRBV6-1; D gene: TRBD1; clone size: few
CDR3 DNA: TGTGCCAGCAGACTCAGGACTAGCGGGAGGGAAGACTACAATGAGCAGTTCTTC; CDR3 protein: CASRLRTSGREDYNEQFF; J gene: TRBJ2-1; V gene: TRBV11-2; D gene: TRBD2; clone size: few
CDR3 DNA: TGTGCCAGCAATGAGAGAGGGGCAGCCAAAAACATTCAGTACTTC; CDR3 protein: CASNERGAAKNIQYF; J gene: TRBJ2-4; V gene: TRBV6-1; D gene: NA; clone size: few
CDR3 DNA: TGTGCCAGCGGGAGACTAGCGGTTATAAAGGAGCAGTACTTC; CDR3 protein: CASGRLAVIKEQYF; J gene: TRBJ2-7; V gene: TRBV6-2/TRBV6-3; D gene: TRBD2; clone size: few
CDR3 DNA: TGTGCCAGCAGCTTAGTCCCCTCACAGGCCTCGGGGGTAGCCAATGAGCAGTTCTTC; CDR3 protein: CASSLVPSQASGVANEQFF; J gene: TRBJ2-1; V gene: TRBV7-6; D gene: NA; clone size: few
CDR3 DNA: TGTGCCAGCAGGCCGCAGGGCAGGGGGTCACTATACGAGCAGTACTTC; CDR3 protein: CASRPQGRGSLYEQYF; J gene: TRBJ2-7; V gene: TRBV6-1; D gene: TRBD1; clone size: few
CDR3 DNA: TGTGCCAGCAGCCAAGGTTACGGTAGCTCCTACAATGAGCAGTTCTTC; CDR3 protein: CASSQGYGSSYNEQFF; J gene: TRBJ2-1; V gene: TRBV3-1; D gene: NA; clone size: many
CDR3 DNA: TGTGCCAGCGGCCGCCCCGGTGGGGTTGGCAATGAGCAGTTCTTC; CDR3 protein: CASGRPGGVGNEQFF; J gene: TRBJ2-1; V gene: TRBV7-9; D gene: NA; clone size: NA
CDR3 DNA: TGTGCCAGCAGACAAGACAGTCTTTACGAGCAGTACTTC; CDR3 protein: CASRQDSLYEQYF; J gene: TRBJ2-7; V gene: TRBV6-2/TRBV6-3; D gene: NA; clone size: many
CDR3 DNA: TGTGCCACCAGCAGAGATCAGGGCCGCCAAGAGACCCAGTACTTC; CDR3 protein: CATSRDQGRQETQYF; J gene: TRBJ2-5; V gene: TRBV15; D gene: NA; clone size: few